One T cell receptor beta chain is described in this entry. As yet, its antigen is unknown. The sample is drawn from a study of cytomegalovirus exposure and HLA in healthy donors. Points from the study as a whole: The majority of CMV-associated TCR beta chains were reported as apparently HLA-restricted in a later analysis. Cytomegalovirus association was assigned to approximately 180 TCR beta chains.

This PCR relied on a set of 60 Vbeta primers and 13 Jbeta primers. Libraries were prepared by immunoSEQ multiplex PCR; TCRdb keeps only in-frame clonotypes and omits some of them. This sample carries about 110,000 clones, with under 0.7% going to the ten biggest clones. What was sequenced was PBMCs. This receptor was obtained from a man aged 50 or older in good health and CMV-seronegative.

CDR3 residues: CSVILAVTYEQYF. The CDR3 region has the DNA TGCAGCGTAATACTAGCGGTAACCTACGAGCAGTACTTC. This rearrangement joins TRBV29-1 to TRBJ2-7; 8 nucleotides agree with TRBD2. The CDR3 spans 13 residues. Losses at the gene ends were 6 bases for V and 2 bases for J; bases not matched to a gene: 6. Germline assignment: CDR1 SQVTM and CDR2 ANQGSEA.